This TCR beta chain was documented in a study of blood T cells in healthy people across ages. Of note for this clonotype: No antigen is known for it.

The authors ran a second PCR of roughly 6 to 12 cycles using a sample-barcoded 5' primer and a J-beta primer mix. No fewer than 3 million CDR3-containing paired-end reads came from each sample. TCRdb passed the 5' RACE reads through MiXCR, listing each CDR3 protein once. The table shows about 380,000 distinct CDR3 sequences, with approximately 47% occurring only once. General observations from the study: Changes in expanded clonotypes were possibly confounded, as the CMV status of donors was unknown.

This CDR3 is built from 15 residues. Trimming cost V 5 bases and J 2 bases; bases outside gene matches: 3. The V gene's germline CDR1 is MGHDK and CDR2 SYGVNS. Isolating PBMCs gave at least 6 million of these cells per sample. Total RNA extraction produced at least 6 micrograms (per sample) for the study. The chain links TRBV25-1 to TRBJ1-4, with 9 bases fitting TRBD1. The sample consisted of blood. The receptor was derived from a man aged 55 to 70 in good health. CDR3 sequence: CASSLQGATNEKLFF. The CDR3 bases are TGTGCCAGCAGTTTACAGGGGGCGACTAATGAAAAACTGTTTTTT.